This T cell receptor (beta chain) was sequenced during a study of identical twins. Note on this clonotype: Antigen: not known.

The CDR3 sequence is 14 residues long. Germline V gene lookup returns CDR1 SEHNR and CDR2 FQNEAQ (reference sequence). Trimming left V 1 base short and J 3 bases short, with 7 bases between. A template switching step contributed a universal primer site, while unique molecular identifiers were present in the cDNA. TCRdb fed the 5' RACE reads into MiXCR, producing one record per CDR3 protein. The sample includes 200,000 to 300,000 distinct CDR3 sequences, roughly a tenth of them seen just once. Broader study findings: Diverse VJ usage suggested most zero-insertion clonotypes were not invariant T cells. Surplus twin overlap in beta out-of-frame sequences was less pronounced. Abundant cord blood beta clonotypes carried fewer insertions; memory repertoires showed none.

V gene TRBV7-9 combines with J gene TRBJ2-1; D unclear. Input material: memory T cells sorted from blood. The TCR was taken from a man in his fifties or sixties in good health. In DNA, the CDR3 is TGTGCCAGCAGCTTAGTATACATCTACAATGAGCAGTTCTTC. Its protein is CASSLVYIYNEQFF.